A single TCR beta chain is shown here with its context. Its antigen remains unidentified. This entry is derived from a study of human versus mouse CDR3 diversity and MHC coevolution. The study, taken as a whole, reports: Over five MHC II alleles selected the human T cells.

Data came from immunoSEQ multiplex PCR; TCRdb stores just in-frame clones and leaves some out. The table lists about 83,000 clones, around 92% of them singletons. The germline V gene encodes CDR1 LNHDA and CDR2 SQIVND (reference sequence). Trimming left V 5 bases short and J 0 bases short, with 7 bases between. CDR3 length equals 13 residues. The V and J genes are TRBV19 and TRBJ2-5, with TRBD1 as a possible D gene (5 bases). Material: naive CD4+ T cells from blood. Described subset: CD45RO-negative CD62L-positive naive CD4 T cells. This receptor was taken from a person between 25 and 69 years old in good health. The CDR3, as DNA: TGTGCCAGTAGTCGACAGAACCAAGAGACCCAGTACTTC. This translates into CASSRQNQETQYF.